The 30 T cell receptor beta chains below all came from one sample that was sequenced in a study of shared clonotypes between healthy human individuals. Using immunoSEQ multiplex PCR, the repertoire was profiled, and TCRdb retains in-frame clones only, with some absent. The sample shows about 380,000 clones, about 97% of them seen only once. Sequencing was performed on memory CD8+ T cells sorted from blood. The subset is: CD45RO+ cells pooled with CCR7-negative TemRA cells. The source of these receptors is a man aged 30 to 39 in good health.

This rearrangement joins TRBV14 to TRBJ1-2; 7 nucleotides match TRBD1. The CDR3 runs 13 residues. Germline V lookup: CDR1 SGHDN, CDR2 FVKESK. After removal of 4 bases from V and 8 bases from J, the junction contained 7 bases not matched to a gene. CDR3: CASSPRTGYGYTF. The CDR3 DNA sequence: TGTGCCAGCAGCCCCCGGACAGGTTACGGCTACACCTTC.

The chain carries TRBV5-1 and TRBJ2-3, with 7 nucleotides matching TRBD2. Germline trimming cut 4 bases from V and 6 bases from J; bases unmatched to any gene: 17. The length of the CDR3 is 17 residues. The germline gives CDR1 SGHRS, CDR2 YFSETQ. CDR3 sequence reads: CASSRGVASAGGDTQYF. CDR3 DNA sequence: TGCGCCAGCAGCCGGGGGGTGGCTTCCGCCGGAGGGGATACGCAGTATTTT.

The chain uses TRBV19 and TRBJ1-3, with D unclear. Germline V gene lookup returns CDR1 LNHDA and CDR2 SQIVND (reference sequence). Trimming pared 4 bases from V and 0 bases from J, leaving 10 bases between. This CDR3 is built from 15 residues. CDR3 protein: CASSRQRSSGNTIYF. CDR3 coding DNA: TGTGCCAGTAGTAGGCAGAGAAGCTCTGGAAACACCATATATTTT.

The chain is built from TRBV4-1 and TRBJ2-2; TRBD2 aligns across 7 bases. The CDR3 is 16 residues long. With 0 bases clipped from V and 0 bases from J, the junction kept 1 base outside the gene matches. In germline, CDR1 is MGHRA, CDR2 YSYEKL. CDR3 DNA: TGCGCCAGCAGCCAAGAGGGGGGGGCGAACACCGGGGAGCTGTTTTTT. Protein product: CASSQEGGANTGELFF.

J is TRBJ1-6 and V is TRBV7-8; D is uncertain. V was cut by 1 base and J by 9 bases, with 16 bases left in between. The CDR3 totals 16 residues. Germline-derived CDR1 and CDR2 are SGHVS and FQNEAQ. The CDR3 spells CASSLGFPWEGSPLHF. CDR3 in DNA: TGTGCCAGCAGCTTAGGATTTCCGTGGGAGGGTTCACCCCTCCACTTT.

This chain uses TRBV28 with TRBJ1-2, with D possibly TRBD1 on 5 matching bases. Trimming removed 2 bases at V and 2 bases at J, with 9 bases between. CDR1 is MDHEN, CDR2 SYDVKM, per germline. This CDR3 contains 14 residues. The DNA for the CDR3 is TGTGCCAGCAGTTTAACCAGGGAAAACTATGGCTACACCTTC. This encodes CASSLTRENYGYTF.

V usage is TRBV19 and J usage is TRBJ1-1; weak D call: TRBD1 (5 bases). The V gene's germline CDR1 is LNHDA and CDR2 SQIVND (reference sequence). With 7 bases removed from V and 1 base from J, the gap between germline ends came to 13 bases. This CDR3 is 14 amino acids long. The CDR3 DNA is TGTGCCAGTACCGAGGGGTTTCCGAACACTGAAGCTTTCTTT. This translates into CASTEGFPNTEAFF. Supplemented by reference TRBV19 and TRBJ1-1, the full variable domain reads DGGITQSPKYLFRKEGQNVTLSCEQNLNHDAMYWYRQDPGQGLRLIYYSQIVNDFQKGDIAEGYSVSREKKESFPLTVTSAQKNPTAFYLCASTEGFPNTEAFFGQGTRLTVV.

The V call is TRBV5-4, the J call TRBJ2-7; possible D gene TRBD2, 6 bases. Between the trimmed V and J ends, which lost 1 base and 5 bases, there was a span of 13 bases. Germline V gene data show CDR1 as SGHNT and CDR2 as YYREEE (reference sequence). The CDR3 runs 14 residues. CDR3 nucleotides: TGTGCCAGCAGCTTGAGGCGGGAAGGGAACGAGCAGTACTTC. This translates into CASSLRREGNEQYF. Together with reference TRBV5-4 and TRBJ2-7, the CDR3 gives the full variable domain: ETGVTQSPTHLIKTRGQQVTLRCSSQSGHNTVSWYQQALGQGPQFIFQYYREEENGRGNFPPRFSGLQFPNYSSELNVNALELDDSALYLCASSLRREGNEQYFGPGTRLTVT.

The chain links TRBV5-1 to TRBJ2-5, with D tentatively TRBD1 or TRBD2 (6 bases each). This CDR3 comprises 14 residues. CDR1 is SGHRS and CDR2 is YFSETQ in the germline V gene. V was trimmed by 1 base and J by 0 bases, leaving 7 bases between them. In nucleotides, the CDR3 is TGCGCCAGCAGCTTGCGGGGGCACCAAGAGACCCAGTACTTC. This sequence encodes CASSLRGHQETQYF.

The V gene is TRBV5-6, the J gene TRBJ2-3, with TRBD2 matching over 8 bases. CDR1 is SGHDT and CDR2 is YYEEEE in the germline V gene. The CDR3 totals 14 residues. The junction had 6 bases not matched to a gene; V was cut back by 3 bases and J by 6 bases. The chain's CDR3 is CASSSGTRVDTQYF. The CDR3 DNA sequence: TGTGCCAGCAGCTCCGGGACTAGGGTGGATACGCAGTATTTT.

V usage is TRBV6-6 and J usage is TRBJ2-7; 7 bases map to TRBD1. The CDR3 consists of 15 residues. The junction had 8 bases not matched to a gene; V was cut back by 6 bases and J by 0 bases. From germline, CDR1 is MNHNY and CDR2 SVGAGI (reference sequence). The CDR3 nucleotides read TGTGCCAGCAGGCGACCTTGGGACAGCTCCTACGAGCAGTACTTC. Encoded protein: CASRRPWDSSYEQYF.

This chain links TRBV7-9 with TRBJ1-3; TRBD1 aligns across 7 bases. With V trimmed by 3 bases and J by 0 bases, 2 bases remained unmatched. The length of the CDR3 is 15 residues. Germline CDR1 reads SEHNR; CDR2 reads FQNEAQ (reference sequence). This CDR3 reads CASSLGQTSGNTIYF. Written as DNA, the CDR3 is TGTGCCAGCAGCTTGGGACAGACCTCTGGAAACACCATATATTTT.

This clone was observed a single time. The chain combines TRBV10-3 with TRBJ2-7; 15 positions match TRBD2. The V segment lost 4 bases and the J segment 6 bases; nucleotides outside the gene matches: 4. This CDR3 is built from 15 residues. The V gene's germline CDR1 is ENHRY and CDR2 SYGVKD. CDR3 amino acids: CAISGGTSGRIEQYF. Here the CDR3 DNA reads TGTGCCATCAGTGGGGGGACTAGCGGGAGGATCGAGCAGTACTTC.

The chain links TRBV11-2 to TRBJ2-7, with D tentatively TRBD2 (6 bases). The V end lost 2 bases, the J end lost 3 bases, and 8 bases lay between the germline ends. Germline-derived CDR1 and CDR2 are SGHAT and FQNNGV. The CDR3 totals 13 residues. The CDR3 region is CASSLPGLYEQYF. The CDR3 nucleotides read TGTGCCAGCAGCTTACCGGGACTCTACGAGCAGTACTTC. Full variable domain (remainder filled in from reference TRBV11-2 and TRBJ2-7): EAGVAQSPRYKIIEKRQSVAFWCNPISGHATLYWYQQILGQGPKLLIQFQNNGVVDDSQLPKDRFSAERLKGVDSTLKIQPAKLEDSAVYLCASSLPGLYEQYFGPGTRLTVT.

The genes are TRBV28 and TRBJ2-7; 9 nucleotides agree with TRBD2. This CDR3 has 17 residues. With 5 bases clipped from V and 2 bases from J, the junction kept 13 bases outside the gene matches. CDR1 is MDHEN and CDR2 is SYDVKM in the germline V gene. The CDR3 nucleotides read TGTGCCAGCAGTCCCCTTAACTTAGCGGGAGTACCCTACGAGCAGTACTTC. The encoded protein is CASSPLNLAGVPYEQYF. Variable domain in full (rest from reference TRBV28 and TRBJ2-7): DVKVTQSSRYLVKRTGEKVFLECVQDMDHENMFWYRQDPGLGLRLIYFSYDVKMKEKGDIPEGYSVSREKKERFSLILESASTNQTSMYLCASSPLNLAGVPYEQYFGPGTRLTVT.

This chain joins TRBV2 and TRBJ2-3; perhaps D is TRBD1 or TRBD2 (5 bases each). The CDR3 loop spans 15 amino acids. Germline CDR1 SNHLY, CDR2 FYNNEI. Between the trimmed V and J ends, which lost 8 bases and 3 bases, there was a span of 18 bases. The CDR3 coding sequence is TGTGCCAGCCGAATGAGGCAGGGAGAGACAGATACGCAGTATTTT. Its protein product is CASRMRQGETDTQYF. Variable domain in full (rest from reference TRBV2 and TRBJ2-3): EPEVTQTPSHQVTQMGQEVILRCVPISNHLYFYWYRQILGQKVEFLVSFYNNEISEKSEIFDDQFSVERPDGSNFTLKIRSTKLEDSAMYFCASRMRQGETDTQYFGPGTRLTVL.

The J gene is TRBJ2-5, the V gene TRBV7-3; TRBD2 matches 11 bases. CDR3 size: 15 residues. J was trimmed by 7 bases and V by 3 bases; bases with no gene match: 7. CDR1 and CDR2 (germline): SGHTA, FQGTGA. CDR3 DNA sequence: TGTGCCAGCAGCTTGATAGCGGGAGGGCCCGGGACCCAGTACTTC. Translation: CASSLIAGGPGTQYF.

The chain combines TRBV6-5 with TRBJ1-1; TRBD1 matches at 8 bases. This CDR3 region has 15 residues. Germline CDR1 and CDR2: MNHEY and SVGAGI. J lost 2 bases, V lost 6 bases, and 8 bases had no gene match. CDR3 sequence: CASSPGTGYNTEAFF. The CDR3 DNA sequence: TGTGCCAGCAGCCCCGGGACAGGTTACAACACTGAAGCTTTCTTT.

The chain carries TRBV13 and TRBJ2-7; D unclear. In germline, CDR1 is PRHDT, CDR2 FYEKMQ (reference sequence). V shed 5 bases and J shed 5 bases, with 13 bases lying between them. CDR3 size: 13 residues. The CDR3 spells CASSTEPRHEQYF. The CDR3 nucleotides are TGTGCCAGCAGCACAGAACCGCGACACGAGCAGTACTTC. The full variable domain, with the rest looked up from reference TRBV13 and TRBJ2-7, is AAGVIQSPRHLIKEKRETATLKCYPIPRHDTVYWYQQGPGQDPQFLISFYEKMQSDKGSIPDRFSAQQFSDYHSELNMSSLELGDSALYFCASSTEPRHEQYFGPGTRLTVT.

The chain joins TRBV25-1 to TRBJ2-5, with TRBD2 matching over 8 bases. This CDR3 has 14 residues. Germline CDR1 reads MGHDK; CDR2 reads SYGVNS. V trimming: 5 bases; J trimming: 3 bases; junction bases outside the gene matches: 5. In nucleotides, the CDR3 is TGTGCCAGCAGTCGGGCGGGGGGCGAAGAGACCCAGTACTTC. Protein sequence: CASSRAGGEETQYF.

The rearrangement links TRBV6-5 to TRBJ2-1, with a possible D match to TRBD2 (5 bases). The germline V gene has CDR1 MNHEY and CDR2 SVGAGI. The CDR3 sequence is 14 residues long. The V gene lost 2 bases and the J gene lost 3 bases, with 8 bases spanning the gap. The CDR3 region is CASSYNGIYNEQFF. The DNA of the CDR3 is TGTGCCAGCAGTTACAACGGGATCTACAATGAGCAGTTCTTC.

This clone appeared once. This chain links TRBV19 with TRBJ2-1, with D tentatively TRBD2 (6 bases). The CDR3 loop spans 14 amino acids. V dropped 5 bases and J dropped 7 bases, with 15 bases sitting between them. CDR1 is LNHDA and CDR2 is SQIVND in the germline V gene (reference sequence). CDR3 sequence reads: CASSFGGARNEQFF. CDR3 nucleotides: TGTGCCAGTAGTTTCGGGGGAGCGAGAAATGAGCAGTTCTTC.

The chain links TRBV19 to TRBJ1-4; 10 bases match TRBD1. After removal of 4 bases from V and 8 bases from J, the junction contained 4 bases not matched to a gene. The CDR3 consists of 14 residues. CDR1 is LNHDA, CDR2 SQIVND, per germline (reference sequence). The CDR3 region is CASSTGTGAEKLFF. CDR3 DNA: TGTGCCAGTAGTACCGGGACAGGGGCGGAAAAACTGTTTTTT.

CDR3 sequence reads: CAISEPGQGHLWGYEQYF. DNA of the CDR3: TGTGCCATCAGTGAGCCGGGACAGGGGCACCTCTGGGGCTACGAGCAGTACTTC. The V gene is TRBV10-3, the J gene TRBJ2-7; TRBD1 agrees at 10 bases. The CDR3 is 18 residues long. After removal of 2 bases from V and 3 bases from J, the junction contained 13 bases not matched to a gene. CDR1 and CDR2 (germline): ENHRY, SYGVKD.

Only one count was recorded for this clone. The chain joins TRBV20-1 to TRBJ1-2; no definite D call. Germline lookup yields CDR1 DFQATT and CDR2 SNEGSKA (reference sequence). The V end lost 2 bases, the J end lost 10 bases, and 11 bases lay between the germline ends. The CDR3 sequence is 11 residues long. CDR3 coding DNA: TGCAGTGCTAGAAAGTTCGAGGTCTACACCTTC. Its protein is CSARKFEVYTF.

The chain employs TRBV7-3 and TRBJ2-3; possible D gene TRBD2, 5 bases. Germline CDR1 SGHTA, CDR2 FQGTGA. The CDR3 is made up of 13 amino acids. V was pared by 5 bases and J by 7 bases, with 13 bases between. CDR3: CASSPSAGNTQYF. The CDR3 DNA sequence: TGTGCCAGCAGCCCGTCGGCCGGGAATACGCAGTATTTT.

The chain is built from TRBV6-1 and TRBJ1-1; possibly TRBD1 for D (5 bases). This CDR3 contains 11 residues. Trimming removed 6 bases at V and 7 bases at J, with 9 bases between. Germline V gene sequence: CDR1 MNHNS, CDR2 SASEGT. The CDR3 protein is CASRRDGEAFF. CDR3 DNA: TGTGCCAGCAGGCGGGACGGTGAAGCTTTCTTT.

The gene calls are TRBV6-5 and TRBJ2-7; 12 bases line up with TRBD1. CDR1 and CDR2 (germline): MNHEY, SVGAGI. The CDR3 has 16 residues. J was trimmed by 7 bases and V by 2 bases; bases with no gene match: 9. CDR3: CASSYGKGQGAREQYF. CDR3 nucleotide sequence: TGTGCCAGCAGTTACGGGAAGGGACAGGGGGCGAGAGAGCAGTACTTC.

The rearrangement links TRBV5-1 to TRBJ2-7, with 9 positions matching TRBD2. Unmatched junction bases numbered 5, after V lost 1 base and J lost 3 bases. This CDR3 region has 15 residues. The V gene's germline CDR1 is SGHRS and CDR2 YFSETQ. Here the CDR3 reads CASSLKLAGIYEQYF. The CDR3, as DNA: TGCGCCAGCAGCTTGAAGCTAGCGGGAATCTACGAGCAGTACTTC.

V gene TRBV28 combines with J gene TRBJ2-3; D uncertain. The germline gives CDR1 MDHEN, CDR2 SYDVKM. Trimming pared 7 bases from V and 2 bases from J, leaving 13 bases between. The CDR3 loop spans 14 amino acids. The CDR3 sequence: CASNPLGHTDTQYF. CDR3 coding DNA: TGTGCCAGCAATCCCCTAGGGCACACAGATACGCAGTATTTT.